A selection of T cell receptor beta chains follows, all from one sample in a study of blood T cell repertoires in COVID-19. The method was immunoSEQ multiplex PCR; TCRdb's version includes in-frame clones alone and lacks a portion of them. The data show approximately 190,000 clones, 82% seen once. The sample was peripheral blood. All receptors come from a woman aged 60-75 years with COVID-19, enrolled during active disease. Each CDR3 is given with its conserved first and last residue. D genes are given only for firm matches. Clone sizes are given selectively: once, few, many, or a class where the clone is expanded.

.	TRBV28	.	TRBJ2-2	TGTGCCAGCAGTTTACACGGGACTGCGAACACCGGGGAGCTGTTTTTT	CASSLHGTANTGELFF
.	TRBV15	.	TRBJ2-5	TGTGCCACCAGCAGGCCGGGATCCCAAGAGACCCAGTACTTC	CATSRPGSQETQYF
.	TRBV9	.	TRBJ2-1	TGTGCCAGCAGCCCAAGTGGGGCTTCCAATGAGCAGTTCTTC	CASSPSGASNEQFF
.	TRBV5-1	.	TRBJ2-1	TGCGCCAGCAGCTCTAGCAGCTCCTACAATGAGCAGTTCTTC	CASSSSSSYNEQFF
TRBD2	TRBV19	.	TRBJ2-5	TGTGCCAGTAGCCCAGAGGGACTAGCGGACCAAGAGACCCAGTACTTC	CASSPEGLADQETQYF
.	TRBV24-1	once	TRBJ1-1	TGTGCCACCAGTGTTGCGGGGGGGAACACTGAAGCTTTCTTT	CATSVAGGNTEAFF
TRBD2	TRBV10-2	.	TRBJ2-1	TGCGCCAGCAAACTCCGGCCGGGACTAGCCTACAATGAGCAGTTCTTC	CASKLRPGLAYNEQFF
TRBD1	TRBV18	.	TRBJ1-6	TGTGCCAGCTCACCGACAGGGAGCTCCTATAATTCACCCCTCCACTTT	CASSPTGSSYNSPLHF
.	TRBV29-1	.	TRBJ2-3	TGCAGCGTTGGACTGTTACCCACAGATACGCAGTATTTT	CSVGLLPTDTQYF
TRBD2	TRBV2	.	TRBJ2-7	TGTGCCAGCAGGGTCGGGACTAGCGGGAGTTTCAAGCAGTACTTC	CASRVGTSGSFKQYF
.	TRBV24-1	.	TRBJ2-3	TGTGCCACCAGTGATTTGAGGGGCGGGGGCTCTGGTACGCAGTATTTT	CATSDLRGGGSGTQYF
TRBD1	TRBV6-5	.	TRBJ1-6	TGTGCCAGCAGCCGTGCCGGGACAGGGGATTCACCCCTCCACTTT	CASSRAGTGDSPLHF
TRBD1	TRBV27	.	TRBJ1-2	TGTGCCAGCAGTTCGGGACAGTCGGCCTATGGCTACACCTTC	CASSSGQSAYGYTF
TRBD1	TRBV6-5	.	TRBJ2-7	TGTGCCAGCAGGAGGACAGGGGAGGCCTCCTACGAGCAGTACTTC	CASRRTGEASYEQYF
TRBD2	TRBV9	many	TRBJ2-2	TGTGCCAGCAGCGTAGGTGGCGGGAGGGGGGATATAGGGAACACCGGGGAGCTGTTTTTT	CASSVGGGRGDIGNTGELFF
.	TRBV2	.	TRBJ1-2	TGTGCCAGCAGTGAAAATACGAGGGGCTACACCTTC	CASSENTRGYTF
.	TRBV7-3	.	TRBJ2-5	TGTGCCAGCAGCTCCGGGACTCGAGAGACCCAGTACTTC	CASSSGTRETQYF
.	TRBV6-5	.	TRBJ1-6	TGTGCCAGCAGTTCCTCGGCGGGGGCTTCACCCCTCCACTTT	CASSSSAGASPLHF
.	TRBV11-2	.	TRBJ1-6	TGTGCCAGCAGCTTGCACAGGGATTCACCCCTCCACTTT	CASSLHRDSPLHF
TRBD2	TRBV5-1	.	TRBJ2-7	TGCGCCAGCAGCCGGGAGGCGTCCACCGGGCAGTACTTC	CASSREASTGQYF
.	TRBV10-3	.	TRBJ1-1	TGTGCCATCAGGGGCAGGGTGGACACTGAAGCTTTCTTT	CAIRGRVDTEAFF
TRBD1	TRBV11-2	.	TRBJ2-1	TGTGCCAGCAGCTTTGGACAGGGACACAGGAGCTCCTACAATGAGCAGTTCTTC	CASSFGQGHRSSYNEQFF
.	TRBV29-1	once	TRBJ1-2	TGCAGCGTTGAATCCGGGAGAAGTGGCTACACCTTC	CSVESGRSGYTF
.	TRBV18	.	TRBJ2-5	TGTGCCAGCTCACCAGGCCAGCGGCCCCACGAGACCCAGTACTTC	CASSPGQRPHETQYF
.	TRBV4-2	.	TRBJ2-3	TGTGCCAGCAGCCAAGCCCCAGGTACAGATACGCAGTATTTT	CASSQAPGTDTQYF
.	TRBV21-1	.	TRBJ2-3	TGTGCCAGCAGAGAAGTAGCGGGAGTACGGACAGATACGCAGTATTTT	CASREVAGVRTDTQYF
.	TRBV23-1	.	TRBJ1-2	TGCGCCAGCAGTCCGAACCGGAGGGGCTTCTTAAACTATGGCTACACCTTC	CASSPNRRGFLNYGYTF
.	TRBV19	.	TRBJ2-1	TGTGCCAGTAGTTTACTAGTATCTTCGAATGAGCAGTTCTTC	CASSLLVSSNEQFF
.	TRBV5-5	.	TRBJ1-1	TGTGCCAGCAGCAAAGTAGCCGACGGGAACACTGAAGCTTTCTTT	CASSKVADGNTEAFF
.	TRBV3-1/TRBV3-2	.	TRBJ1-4	TGTGCCAGCAGCCGAGATAGTAGATCGACAGTAGCTAATGAAAAACTGTTTTTT	CASSRDSRSTVANEKLFF
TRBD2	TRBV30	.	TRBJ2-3	TGTGCCTGGAGTAACCTAGCGGGAGGGAGTACAGATACGCAGTATTTT	CAWSNLAGGSTDTQYF
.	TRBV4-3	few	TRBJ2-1	TGCGCCAGCAGCAGCTCTTTCGGCGGGATCTACAATGAGCAGTTCTTC	CASSSSFGGIYNEQFF
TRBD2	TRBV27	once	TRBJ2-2	TGTGCCAGCAGTACTATCCGGACTCGCGGGGGGGGCACGAACACCGGGGAGCTGTTTTTT	CASSTIRTRGGGTNTGELFF
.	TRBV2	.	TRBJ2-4	TGTGCCAGTACAGTTCGGCTAGCGAAAAACATTCAGTACTTC	CASTVRLAKNIQYF
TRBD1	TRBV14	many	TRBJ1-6	TGTGCCAGCAGCCAGAGGGACAGGGGGCTTTATTCACCCCTCCACTTT	CASSQRDRGLYSPLHF
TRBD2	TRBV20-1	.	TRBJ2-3	TGCAGTGCTAGTAGTAAAGGGAGCGGGGGCACAGATACGCAGTATTTT	CSASSKGSGGTDTQYF
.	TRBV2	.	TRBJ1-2	TGTGCCAGCAGTGAAGCGCTGGGGGGTTATGGCTACACCTTC	CASSEALGGYGYTF
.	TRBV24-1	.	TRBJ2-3	TGTGCCACCAGTGACTCAGGGGGACTAGATACGCAGTATTTT	CATSDSGGLDTQYF
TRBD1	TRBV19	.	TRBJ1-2	TGTGCCAGTAGTATAGGGCAGGGGGCGTCTGGCTACACCTTC	CASSIGQGASGYTF
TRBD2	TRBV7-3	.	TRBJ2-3	TGTGCCAGCAGCTTGGGGGCGGGAGGGCCTCTTCGTCCAGATACGCAGTATTTT	CASSLGAGGPLRPDTQYF
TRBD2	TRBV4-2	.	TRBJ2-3	TGTGCCAGCAGCCGCCAGGGAACTAGCGGGGGTTCTTCTAGCACAGATACGCAGTATTTT	CASSRQGTSGGSSSTDTQYF
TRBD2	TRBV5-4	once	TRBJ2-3	TGTGCCAGCAGCCAAGCGGGGGGGCGGCGGGATACGCAGTATTTT	CASSQAGGRRDTQYF